This entry lists 2 T cell receptor beta chains sequenced from one sample in a study of shared clonotypes between healthy human individuals (dated by TCRdb to between 2020 and 2021). Library preparation used the immunoSEQ multiplex PCR assay. TCRdb mirrors the immuneACCESS table, restricted to in-frame sequences. Some clones are absent from its copies; in checked studies, under half trace to an unresolved V gene, and the reason for the others is unknown. This sample has roughly 1 million clones in its table, and about 70% of those were observed once. The ten largest clones add up to about 1.5% of the sample. Material: memory CD4+ T cells sorted from blood. The cell subset or site label for this specimen denotes: CD45RA-negative fraction. The receptor source for this set is a man younger than 35 in good health.

This clone occurred a few times. The rearrangement joins TRBV2 to TRBJ1-6; tentatively, D is TRBD1 (5 bases). Per germline, CDR1 SNHLY and CDR2 FYNNEI. The CDR3 extends over 15 amino acids. V lost 7 bases, J lost 4 bases, and 14 bases lay in between. DNA for the CDR3: TGTGCCAGCACCGCCGGAGGGGATTATAATTCACCCCTCCACTTT. This codes for CASTAGGDYNSPLHF.

This clone was seen once. The rearrangement links TRBV5-4 to TRBJ1-6; D is unresolved. The CDR3 totals 15 residues. The germline V gene encodes CDR1 SGHNT and CDR2 YYREEE (reference sequence). The V end lost 0 bases, the J end lost 9 bases, and 13 bases lay between the germline ends. For the CDR3, the DNA is TGTGCCAGCAGCTTGGACCCGATTAAAAGTTCACCCCTCCACTTT. Amino acid sequence: CASSLDPIKSSPLHF.